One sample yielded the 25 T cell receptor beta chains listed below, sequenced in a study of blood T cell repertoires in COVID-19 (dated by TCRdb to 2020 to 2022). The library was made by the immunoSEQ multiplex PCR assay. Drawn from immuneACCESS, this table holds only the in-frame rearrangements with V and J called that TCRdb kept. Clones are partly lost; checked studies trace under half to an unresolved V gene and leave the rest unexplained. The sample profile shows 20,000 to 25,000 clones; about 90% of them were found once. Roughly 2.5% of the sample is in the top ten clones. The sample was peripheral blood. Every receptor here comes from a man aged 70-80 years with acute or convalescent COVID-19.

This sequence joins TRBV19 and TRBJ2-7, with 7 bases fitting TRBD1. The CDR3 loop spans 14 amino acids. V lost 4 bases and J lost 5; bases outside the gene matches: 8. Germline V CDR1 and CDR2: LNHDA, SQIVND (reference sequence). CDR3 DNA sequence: TGTGCCAGTAGTAAGACAGGGTCGCTTCACGAGCAGTACTTC. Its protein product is CASSKTGSLHEQYF.

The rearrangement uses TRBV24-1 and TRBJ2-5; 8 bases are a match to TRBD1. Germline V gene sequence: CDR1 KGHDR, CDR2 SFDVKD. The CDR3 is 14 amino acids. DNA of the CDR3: TGTCCCCCCTGGACAGGGTCTGCAAGGGGAAGAAAGTACTTC. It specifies CPPWTGSARGRKYF.

The CDR3 DNA is TGTGCCAGCAGCTTAACAGTTTTGAACACTGAAGCTTTCTTT. Translation: CASSLTVLNTEAFF. V gene TRBV7-2 combines with J gene TRBJ1-1; D gene uncertain. Germline V gives CDR1 SGHTA, CDR2 FQGNSA. CDR3 length equals 14 residues. V lost 2 bases and J lost 0, with 7 bases in between.

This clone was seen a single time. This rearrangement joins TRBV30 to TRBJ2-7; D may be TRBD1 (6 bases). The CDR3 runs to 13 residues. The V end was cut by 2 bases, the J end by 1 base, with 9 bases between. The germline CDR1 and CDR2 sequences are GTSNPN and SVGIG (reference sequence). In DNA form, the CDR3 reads TGTGCCTGGAGTCGGGACACATCCTACGAGCAGTACTTC. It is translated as CAWSRDTSYEQYF. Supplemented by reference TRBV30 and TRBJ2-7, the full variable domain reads SQTIHQWPATLVQPVGSPLSLECTVEGTSNPNLYWYRQAAGRGLQLLFYSVGIGQISSEVPQNLSASRPQDRQFILSSKKLLLSDSGFYLCAWSRDTSYEQYFGPGTRLTVT.

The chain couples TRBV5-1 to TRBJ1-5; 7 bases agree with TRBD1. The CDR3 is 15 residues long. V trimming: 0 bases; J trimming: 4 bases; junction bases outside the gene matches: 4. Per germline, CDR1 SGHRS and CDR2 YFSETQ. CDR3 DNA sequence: TGCGCCAGCAGCTTGGGGGGGACAGATAATCAGCCCCAGCATTTT. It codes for CASSLGGTDNQPQHF.

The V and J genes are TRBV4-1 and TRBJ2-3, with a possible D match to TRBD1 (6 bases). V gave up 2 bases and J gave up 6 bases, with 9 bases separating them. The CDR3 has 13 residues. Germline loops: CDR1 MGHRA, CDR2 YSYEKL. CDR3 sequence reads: CASSQPQGDTQYF. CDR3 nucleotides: TGCGCCAGCAGCCAACCCCAGGGGGATACGCAGTATTTT.

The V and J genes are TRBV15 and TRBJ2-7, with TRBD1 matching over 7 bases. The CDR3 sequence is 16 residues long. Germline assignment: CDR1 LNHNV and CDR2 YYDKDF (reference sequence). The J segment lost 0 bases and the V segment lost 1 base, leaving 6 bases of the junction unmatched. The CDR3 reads CATSRVSWDSSYEQYF. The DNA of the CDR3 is TGTGCCACCAGCAGAGTAAGTTGGGACAGCTCCTACGAGCAGTACTTC.

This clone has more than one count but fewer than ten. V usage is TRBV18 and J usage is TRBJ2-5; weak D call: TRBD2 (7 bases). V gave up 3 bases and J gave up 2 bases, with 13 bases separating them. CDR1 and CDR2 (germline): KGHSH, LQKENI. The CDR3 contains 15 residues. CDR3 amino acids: CASSPAAGAQETQYF. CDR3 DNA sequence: TGTGCCAGCTCACCCGCGGCGGGGGCACAAGAGACCCAGTACTTC. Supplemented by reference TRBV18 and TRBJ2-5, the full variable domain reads NAGVMQNPRHLVRRRGQEARLRCSPMKGHSHVYWYRQLPEEGLKFMVYLQKENIIDESGMPKERFSAEFPKEGPSILRIQQVVRGDSAAYFCASSPAAGAQETQYFGPGTRLLVL.

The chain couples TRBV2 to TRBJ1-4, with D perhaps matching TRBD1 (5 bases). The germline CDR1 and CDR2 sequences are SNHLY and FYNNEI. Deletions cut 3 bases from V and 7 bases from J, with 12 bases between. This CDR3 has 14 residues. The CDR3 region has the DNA TGTGCCAGCAGTGAGCAGGGTACTCCTGAAAAACTGTTTTTT. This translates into CASSEQGTPEKLFF.

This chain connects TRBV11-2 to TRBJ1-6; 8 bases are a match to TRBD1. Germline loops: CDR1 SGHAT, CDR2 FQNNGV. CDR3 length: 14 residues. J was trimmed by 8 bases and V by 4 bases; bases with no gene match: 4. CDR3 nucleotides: TGTGCCAGCAGCTCAATACAGGGGGATTCACCCCTCCACTTT. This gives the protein CASSSIQGDSPLHF. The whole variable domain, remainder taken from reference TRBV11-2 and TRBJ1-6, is EAGVAQSPRYKIIEKRQSVAFWCNPISGHATLYWYQQILGQGPKLLIQFQNNGVVDDSQLPKDRFSAERLKGVDSTLKIQPAKLEDSAVYLCASSSIQGDSPLHFGNGTRLTVT.

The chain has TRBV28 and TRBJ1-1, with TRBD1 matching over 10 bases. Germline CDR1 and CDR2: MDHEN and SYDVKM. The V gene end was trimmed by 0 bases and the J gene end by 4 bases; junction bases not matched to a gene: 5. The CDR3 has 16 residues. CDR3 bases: TGTGCCAGCAGTTTATGGGACAGGGGGTCGTTCACTGAAGCTTTCTTT. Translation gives CASSLWDRGSFTEAFF.

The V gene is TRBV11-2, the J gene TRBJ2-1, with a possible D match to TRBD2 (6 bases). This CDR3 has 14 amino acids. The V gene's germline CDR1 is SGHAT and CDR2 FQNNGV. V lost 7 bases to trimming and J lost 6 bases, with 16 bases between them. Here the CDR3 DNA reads TGTGCCAGCAACCCCCGGGGGTATTCCAATGAGCAGTTCTTC. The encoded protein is CASNPRGYSNEQFF.

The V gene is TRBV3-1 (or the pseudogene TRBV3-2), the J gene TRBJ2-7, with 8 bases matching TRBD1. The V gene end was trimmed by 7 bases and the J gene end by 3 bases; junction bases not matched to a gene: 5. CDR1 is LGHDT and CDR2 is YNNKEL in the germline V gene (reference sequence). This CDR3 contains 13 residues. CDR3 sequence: CASTWTGSYEQYF. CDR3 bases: TGTGCCAGCACCTGGACAGGGAGCTACGAGCAGTACTTC.

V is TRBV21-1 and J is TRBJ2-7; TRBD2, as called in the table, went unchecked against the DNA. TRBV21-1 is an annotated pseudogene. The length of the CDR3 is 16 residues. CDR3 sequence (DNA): TGTGCCAGCAGCATTACGGGACTTTTCTCCTCCTACGAGCAGTACTTC. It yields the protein CASSITGLFSSYEQYF.

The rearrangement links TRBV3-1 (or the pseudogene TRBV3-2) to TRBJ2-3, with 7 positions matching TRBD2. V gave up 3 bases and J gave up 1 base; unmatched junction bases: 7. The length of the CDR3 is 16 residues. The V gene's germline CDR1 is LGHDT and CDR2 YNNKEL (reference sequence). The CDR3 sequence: CASSHGRGWGTDTQYF. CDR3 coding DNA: TGTGCCAGCAGCCATGGGAGGGGCTGGGGCACAGATACGCAGTATTTT.

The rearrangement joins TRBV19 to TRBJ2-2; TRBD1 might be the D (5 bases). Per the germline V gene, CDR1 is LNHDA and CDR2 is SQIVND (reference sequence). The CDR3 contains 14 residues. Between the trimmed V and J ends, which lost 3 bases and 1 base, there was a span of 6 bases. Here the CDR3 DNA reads TGTGCCAGTAGTATGGGGCGGAACACCGGGGAGCTGTTTTTT. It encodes CASSMGRNTGELFF.

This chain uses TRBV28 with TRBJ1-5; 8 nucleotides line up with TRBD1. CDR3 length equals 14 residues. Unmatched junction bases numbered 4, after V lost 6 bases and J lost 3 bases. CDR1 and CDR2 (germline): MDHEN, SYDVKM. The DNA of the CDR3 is TGTGCCAGCAGCCCAGGGGGCCTCAATCAGCCCCAGCATTTT. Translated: CASSPGGLNQPQHF.

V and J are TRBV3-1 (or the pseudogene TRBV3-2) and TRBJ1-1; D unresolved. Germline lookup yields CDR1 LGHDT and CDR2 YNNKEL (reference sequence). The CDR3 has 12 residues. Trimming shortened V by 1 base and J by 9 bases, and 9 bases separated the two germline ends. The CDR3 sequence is CASSQGEAKAFF. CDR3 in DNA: TGTGCCAGCAGCCAAGGGGAGGCCAAAGCTTTCTTT.

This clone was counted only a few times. CDR3 bases: TGTGCCAGCAGCTCACAGGGGGCGTCCCTCACTGAAGCTTTCTTT. This codes for CASSSQGASLTEAFF. The genes are TRBV7-2 and TRBJ1-1, with 9 bases identical to TRBD1. This CDR3 is 15 amino acids long. J was trimmed by 4 bases and V by 4 bases; bases with no gene match: 7. CDR1 and CDR2 from the germline V gene are SGHTA and FQGNSA.

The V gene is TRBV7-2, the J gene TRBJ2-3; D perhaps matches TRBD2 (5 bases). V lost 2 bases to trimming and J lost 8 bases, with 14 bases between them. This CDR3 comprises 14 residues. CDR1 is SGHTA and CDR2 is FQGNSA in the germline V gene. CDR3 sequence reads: CASSLPTSPGTQYF. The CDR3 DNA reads TGTGCCAGCAGCTTACCTACTAGTCCGGGTACGCAGTATTTT.

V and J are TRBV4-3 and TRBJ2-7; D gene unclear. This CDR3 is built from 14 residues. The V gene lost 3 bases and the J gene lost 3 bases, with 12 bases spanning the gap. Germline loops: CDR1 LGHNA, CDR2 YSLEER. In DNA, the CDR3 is TGCGCCAGCAGCCACGATCAGGTTTACTACGAGCAGTACTTC. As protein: CASSHDQVYYEQYF.

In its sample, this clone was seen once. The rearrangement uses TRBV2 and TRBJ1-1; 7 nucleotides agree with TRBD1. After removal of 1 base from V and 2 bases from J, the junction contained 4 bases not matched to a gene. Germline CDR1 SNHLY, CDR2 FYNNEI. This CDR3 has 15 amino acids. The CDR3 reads CASSEEGATNTEAFF. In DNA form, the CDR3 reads TGTGCCAGCAGTGAAGAGGGGGCCACCAACACTGAAGCTTTCTTT.

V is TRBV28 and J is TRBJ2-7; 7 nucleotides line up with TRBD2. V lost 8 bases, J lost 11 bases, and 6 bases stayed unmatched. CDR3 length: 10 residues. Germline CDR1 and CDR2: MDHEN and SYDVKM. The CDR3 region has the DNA TGTGCCAGCGGGAGGGCGGGAGAGTACTTC. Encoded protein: CASGRAGEYF.

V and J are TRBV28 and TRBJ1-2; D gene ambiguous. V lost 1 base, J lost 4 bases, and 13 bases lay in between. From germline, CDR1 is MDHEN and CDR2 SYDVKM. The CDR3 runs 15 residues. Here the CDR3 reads CASSLFRGLGYGYTF. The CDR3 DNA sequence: TGTGCCAGCAGTTTATTTCGCGGGCTGGGCTATGGCTACACCTTC.

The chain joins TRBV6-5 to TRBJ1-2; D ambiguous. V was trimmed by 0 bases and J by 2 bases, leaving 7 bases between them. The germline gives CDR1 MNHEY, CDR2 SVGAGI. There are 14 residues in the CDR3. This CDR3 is CASSYSRENYGYTF. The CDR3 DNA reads TGTGCCAGCAGTTACTCAAGAGAAAACTATGGCTACACCTTC.